What follows are 5 T cell receptor beta chains derived from one specimen sequenced in a study of neurological immune-mediated disorders. Each CDR3 protein gets one entry after TCRdb re-called the 5' RACE reads with MiXCR. This table holds more than 45,000 distinct CDR3 sequences, around 4% found once. Sequenced input: PBMCs. These receptors all stem from a man aged 25 to 40 with multiple sclerosis.

Of note for this clonotype: One junction end does not reproduce the germline sequence, and a read error may be involved. The genes are TRBV7-2 and TRBJ1-5; no definite D call. CDR3 length: 14 amino acids. CDR1 is SGHTA and CDR2 is FQGNSA in the germline V gene. The CDR3, as DNA: TGTGCCAGCAGCTCTCTAGATAGCAATCAGCCCCAGAATTTT. This encodes CASSSLDSNQPQNF.

At least ten counts were recorded for this clonotype. This chain uses TRBV10-3 with TRBJ2-2; no reliable D call. CDR1 is ENHRY and CDR2 is SYGVKD in the germline V gene. The CDR3 runs to 14 residues. V lost 7 bases to trimming and J lost 1 base, with 10 bases between them. The CDR3 loop reads CAIKGGENTGELFF. CDR3 sequence (DNA): TGTGCCATCAAGGGTGGGGAGAACACCGGGGAGCTGTTTTTT.

The sample holds many counts of this clonotype. The chain is built from TRBV7-9 and TRBJ2-5; D might be TRBD2 (6 bases). The V end was cut by 4 bases, the J end by 3 bases, with 9 bases between. Germline V gene lookup returns CDR1 SEHNR and CDR2 FQNEAQ (reference sequence). The length of the CDR3 is 13 residues. CDR3 in DNA: TGTGCCAGCAGCTGGGCGGGAAAAGAGACCCAGTACTTC. This encodes CASSWAGKETQYF.

Many counts were recorded for this clonotype. V gene TRBV20-1 combines with J gene TRBJ2-5; no clear D gene. The germline V gene has CDR1 DFQATT and CDR2 SNEGSKA (reference sequence). V lost 1 base and J 2 bases, leaving 14 bases between the germline ends. The CDR3 has 15 amino acids. CDR3 residues: CSARAAARAQETQYF. The CDR3 nucleotides read TGCAGTGCTAGAGCCGCGGCCCGCGCACAAGAGACCCAGTACTTC.

This clonotype was seen more than once but under ten times. It may be a read error: a sequence one base away is much more abundant. The rearrangement links TRBV29-1 to TRBJ2-1; D is undetermined. Per germline, CDR1 SQVTM and CDR2 ANQGSEA. This CDR3 contains 12 residues. Trimming shortened V by 6 bases and J by 8 bases, and 14 bases separated the two germline ends. The CDR3 sequence is CSVPNGVHEQFF. For the CDR3, the DNA is TGCAGCGTCCCCAATGGTGTTCATGAGCAGTTCTTC.